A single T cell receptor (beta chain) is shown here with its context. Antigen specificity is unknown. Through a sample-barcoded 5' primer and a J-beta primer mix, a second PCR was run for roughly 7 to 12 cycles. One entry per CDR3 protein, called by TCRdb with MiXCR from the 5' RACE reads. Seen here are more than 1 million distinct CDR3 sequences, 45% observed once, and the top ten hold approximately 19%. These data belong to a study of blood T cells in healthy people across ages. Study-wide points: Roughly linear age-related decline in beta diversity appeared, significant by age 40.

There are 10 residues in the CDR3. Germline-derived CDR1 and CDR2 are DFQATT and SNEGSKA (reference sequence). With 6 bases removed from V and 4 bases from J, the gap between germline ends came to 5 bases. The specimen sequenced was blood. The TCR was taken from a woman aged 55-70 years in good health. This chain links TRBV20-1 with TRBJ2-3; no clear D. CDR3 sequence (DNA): TGCAGTGCGACGGCAGATACGCAGTATTTT. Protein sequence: CSATADTQYF.